Presented here are 27 T cell receptor beta chains from one specimen sequenced in a study of blood T cell repertoires in COVID-19. Libraries were prepared by immunoSEQ multiplex PCR; TCRdb keeps only in-frame clonotypes and omits some of them. The table shows approximately 200,000 clones, with 70% to 90% occurring only once. The sequencing input was PBMCs or T cells enriched from blood (not recorded which). The receptor source for this set is a man younger than 45 who had recovered from COVID-19.

J is TRBJ2-4 and V is TRBV4-3; 10 bases align to TRBD2. Germline V gene sequence: CDR1 LGHNA, CDR2 YSLEER. Unmatched junction bases numbered 15, after V lost 0 bases and J lost 1 base. CDR3 length: 21 residues. The CDR3 region is CASSQEVTRLAGWEAKNIQYF. The CDR3, as DNA: TGCGCCAGCAGCCAAGAGGTTACACGACTAGCGGGCTGGGAGGCCAAAAACATTCAGTACTTC.

The chain combines TRBV7-9 with TRBJ1-2; tentatively, D is TRBD1 (6 bases). The CDR3 has 16 residues. Germline V CDR1 and CDR2: SEHNR, FQNEAQ (reference sequence). V shed 1 base and J shed 3 bases, with 15 bases lying between them. CDR3: CASSLGEAGVDYGYTF. The CDR3 DNA reads as TGTGCCAGCAGCTTAGGTGAAGCAGGGGTTGACTATGGCTACACCTTC.

This chain joins TRBV3-1 (or the pseudogene TRBV3-2) and TRBJ1-5, with D possibly TRBD1 on 6 matching bases. The CDR3 length is 17 residues. V shed 3 bases and J shed 4 bases, with 19 bases lying between them. From germline, CDR1 is LGHDT and CDR2 YNNKEL (reference sequence). CDR3 nucleotides: TGTGCCAGCAGCCAGGGAGTCAGGGGTCCCTTAAATCAGCCCCAGCATTTT. Protein sequence: CASSQGVRGPLNQPQHF.

The V call is TRBV30, the J call TRBJ2-2, with unresolved D. The CDR3 totals 13 residues. Trimming removed 4 bases from V and 1 base from J, with 7 bases in between. Germline CDR1 is GTSNPN and CDR2 is SVGIG (reference sequence). The CDR3 region has the DNA TGTGCCTGGACGACAAGGAACACCGGGGAGCTGTTTTTT. It codes for CAWTTRNTGELFF.

The V call is TRBV7-9, the J call TRBJ2-2; TRBD1 matches 9 bases. With V trimmed by 6 bases and J by 5 bases, 4 bases remained unmatched. Germline lookup yields CDR1 SEHNR and CDR2 FQNEAQ (reference sequence). The CDR3 consists of 14 residues. The CDR3 region has the DNA TGTGCCAGCAGGCGACAGGGGGGGACCGGGGAGCTGTTTTTT. Amino acid sequence: CASRRQGGTGELFF.

The chain has TRBV7-2 and TRBJ2-2; tentative D call: TRBD1 (5 bases). The germline CDR1 and CDR2 sequences are SGHTA and FQGNSA. This CDR3 contains 15 residues. V was cut by 5 bases and J by 3 bases, with 13 bases left in between. CDR3 in amino acids: CASSPRQIYTGELFF. Written as DNA, the CDR3 is TGTGCCAGCAGCCCCAGACAGATTTACACCGGGGAGCTGTTTTTT.

This clone appeared a single time. The V and J genes are TRBV6-5 and TRBJ2-7; D unresolved. V was trimmed by 2 bases and J by 2 bases, leaving 10 bases between them. Germline assignment: CDR1 MNHEY and CDR2 SVGAGI. This CDR3 has 14 amino acids. In DNA, the CDR3 is TGTGCCAGCAGTTACGATCGGTTGACCTACGAGCAGTACTTC. As protein: CASSYDRLTYEQYF.

The CDR3 DNA is TGTGCCAGCAGCGCAGGACAGGGCATTAGTTCACCCCTCCACTTT. Translated, it gives CASSAGQGISSPLHF. The V call is TRBV7-9, the J call TRBJ1-6; 8 bases are a match to TRBD1. The CDR3 runs 15 residues. Germline lookup yields CDR1 SEHNR and CDR2 FQNEAQ (reference sequence). V gave up 5 bases and J gave up 9 bases; unmatched junction bases: 9.

The chain carries TRBV4-3 and TRBJ1-1; D is unclear. V lost 0 bases and J lost 1, with 6 bases in between. The CDR3 is 14 amino acids. Looked up from germline, CDR1 is LGHNA and CDR2 is YSLEER. The CDR3 nucleotides read TGCGCCAGCAGCCAAGAATCCTGGAACACTGAAGCTTTCTTT. Amino acid sequence: CASSQESWNTEAFF.

CDR3 sequence reads: CASSQPGTVSYEQYF. The CDR3 DNA is TGTGCCAGCAGCCAACCCGGGACAGTGTCCTACGAGCAGTACTTC. The chain has TRBV11-2 and TRBJ2-7; 7 nucleotides line up with TRBD1. This CDR3 has 15 residues. The trim removed 5 bases at V and 1 base at J, leaving 8 bases unmatched. Germline CDR1 SGHAT, CDR2 FQNNGV.

V and J are TRBV14 and TRBJ2-5; a possible D gene is TRBD2 (5 bases). Trimming stripped 7 bases from V and 1 base from J, with 13 bases between. The CDR3 consists of 14 residues. From germline, CDR1 is SGHDN and CDR2 FVKESK. The CDR3 sequence is CASTRTGFQETQYF. CDR3 in DNA: TGTGCCAGCACCCGGACTGGTTTCCAAGAGACCCAGTACTTC.

This sequence joins TRBV6-5 and TRBJ1-6; the match to TRBD1 covers 8 bases. V dropped 2 bases and J dropped 9; count of bases not matched to a gene: 6. CDR3 length equals 15 residues. Germline loops: CDR1 MNHEY, CDR2 SVGAGI. CDR3 sequence reads: CASSYATGESSPLHF. The CDR3, as DNA: TGTGCCAGCAGTTACGCGACAGGGGAAAGTTCACCCCTCCACTTT.

This chain joins TRBV7-8 and TRBJ1-2; a possible D gene is TRBD1 (6 bases). V lost 5 bases to trimming and J lost 5 bases, with 21 bases between them. Germline values: CDR1 SGHVS, CDR2 FQNEAQ. This CDR3 is 16 amino acids long. The CDR3 coding sequence is TGTGCCAGCAGCCTTAGCGACCGTGCCGGACAGTATGGCTACACCTTC. It translates to CASSLSDRAGQYGYTF.

The chain employs TRBV6-5 and TRBJ1-2; D is ambiguous. This CDR3 region has 15 residues. Germline V gene sequence: CDR1 MNHEY, CDR2 SVGAGI. Between the trimmed V and J ends, which lost 3 bases and 0 bases, there was a span of 11 bases. CDR3 in DNA: TGTGCCAGCAGTTATTCCCCGGGGACTAACTATGGCTACACCTTC. Its protein product is CASSYSPGTNYGYTF.

The chain recombines TRBV5-8 with TRBJ2-3; no firm D call. The CDR3 covers 13 residues. V dropped 0 bases and J dropped 3 bases, with 5 bases sitting between them. Germline V CDR1 and CDR2: SGHTS, YDEGEE. CDR3 loop: CASSLVLTDTQYF. The CDR3, as DNA: TGTGCCAGCAGCTTGGTCCTAACAGATACGCAGTATTTT.

Only one count was recorded for this clone. V and J are TRBV28 and TRBJ1-2, with 7 bases matching TRBD1. V trimming: 6 bases; J trimming: 4 bases; junction bases outside the gene matches: 8. This CDR3 is built from 14 residues. CDR1 is MDHEN, CDR2 SYDVKM, per germline. The CDR3: CASSPPDRFYGYTF. The CDR3 DNA sequence: TGTGCCAGCAGCCCCCCGGACAGGTTCTATGGCTACACCTTC.

The chain couples TRBV27 to TRBJ2-7; the match to TRBD2 covers 15 bases. The J segment lost 0 bases and the V segment lost 4 bases, leaving 10 bases of the junction unmatched. The CDR3 loop spans 19 amino acids. Germline CDR1 and CDR2: MNHEY and SMNVEV (reference sequence). For the CDR3, the DNA is TGTGCCAGCAGTTCGGGGGGACTAGCGGGAGGTTATAGCTCCTACGAGCAGTACTTC. It codes for CASSSGGLAGGYSSYEQYF.

The chain couples TRBV12-5 to TRBJ2-3, with D perhaps TRBD2 (6 bases). This CDR3 has 13 amino acids. Per the germline V gene, CDR1 is LGHNT and CDR2 is FRNRAP. Between the trimmed V and J ends, which lost 0 bases and 8 bases, there was a span of 9 bases. Here the CDR3 DNA reads TGTGCTAGTGGTTTGGTAATGGGGGGTACGCAGTATTTT. As protein: CASGLVMGGTQYF.

The genes are TRBV3-1 (or the pseudogene TRBV3-2) and TRBJ1-6, with D unclear. Trimming shortened V by 4 bases and J by 9 bases, and 19 bases separated the two germline ends. Germline V gene sequence: CDR1 LGHDT, CDR2 YNNKEL (reference sequence). This CDR3 is built from 16 residues. In nucleotides, the CDR3 is TGTGCCAGCAGCCCTATCGCGACTAGGGTTAGTTCACCCCTCCACTTT. Protein: CASSPIATRVSSPLHF.

The gene calls are TRBV4-1 and TRBJ1-1; no clear D gene. The CDR3 consists of 17 residues. Trimming shortened V by 0 bases and J by 1 base, and 15 bases separated the two germline ends. Germline CDR1 MGHRA, CDR2 YSYEKL. The CDR3 loop is CASSQDMGGGRNTEAFF. CDR3 nucleotides: TGCGCCAGCAGCCAAGATATGGGTGGCGGGCGGAACACTGAAGCTTTCTTT.

The CDR3 sequence: CASSTHRESQPQHF. DNA of the CDR3: TGTGCCAGTAGTACCCACAGGGAGAGTCAGCCCCAGCATTTT. The V and J genes are TRBV19 and TRBJ1-5; TRBD1 is a possible D gene (6 bases). Germline V gene sequence: CDR1 LNHDA, CDR2 SQIVND (reference sequence). V was shortened by 4 bases and J by 6 bases, with 13 bases between the two germline ends. This CDR3 contains 14 residues.

This chain uses TRBV20-1 with TRBJ1-2, with D possibly matching TRBD1 (5 bases). The germline V and J ends were trimmed by 3 bases and 0 bases, with 17 bases remaining between them. CDR1 is DFQATT, CDR2 SNEGSKA, per germline (reference sequence). CDR3 length: 16 residues. CDR3 sequence (DNA): TGCAGTGCTAGTCCCGCAGGGATACGAGCTAACTATGGCTACACCTTC. It yields the protein CSASPAGIRANYGYTF.

The rearrangement joins TRBV5-6 to TRBJ2-7; D not resolved. The germline gives CDR1 SGHDT, CDR2 YYEEEE. This CDR3 has 14 residues. The V and J ends lost 0 bases and 3 bases respectively, with 10 bases between them. CDR3 residues: CASSLELPVYEQYF. The CDR3 DNA sequence: TGTGCCAGCAGCTTGGAGTTACCAGTCTACGAGCAGTACTTC. The whole variable domain, remainder taken from reference TRBV5-6 and TRBJ2-7, is DAGVTQSPTHLIKTRGQQVTLRCSPKSGHDTVSWYQQALGQGPQFIFQYYEEEERQRGNFPDRFSGHQFPNYSSELNVNALLLGDSALYLCASSLELPVYEQYFGPGTRLTVT.

The chain couples TRBV30 to TRBJ1-5; D may be TRBD1 (5 bases). V was pared by 2 bases and J by 0 bases, with 20 bases between. Germline V gene sequence: CDR1 GTSNPN, CDR2 SVGIG (reference sequence). This CDR3 contains 18 residues. In DNA, the CDR3 is TGTGCCTGGAGTATCCGTGGGATAGCAGGGCTTAGCAATCAGCCCCAGCATTTT. This gives the protein CAWSIRGIAGLSNQPQHF.

V usage is TRBV3-1 (or the pseudogene TRBV3-2) and J usage is TRBJ1-1; 7 nucleotides line up with TRBD1. The trim removed 3 bases at V and 4 bases at J, leaving 8 bases unmatched. The CDR3 extends over 15 amino acids. Germline lookup yields CDR1 LGHDT and CDR2 YNNKEL (reference sequence). For the CDR3, the DNA is TGTGCCAGCAGCCACAATCCAACAGGGGCCACTGAAGCTTTCTTT. As protein: CASSHNPTGATEAFF.

This chain joins TRBV2 and TRBJ1-5; D might be TRBD1 (6 bases). Germline CDR1 SNHLY, CDR2 FYNNEI. The CDR3 is 14 residues long. Trimming took 4 bases from V and 3 from J, leaving 10 bases between them. This chain's CDR3 is CASSGDINNQPQHF. For the CDR3, the DNA is TGTGCCAGCAGTGGGGACATAAACAATCAGCCCCAGCATTTT.

This chain joins TRBV11-3 and TRBJ2-7, with D possibly being TRBD1 (9 bases). V was clipped by 2 bases and J by 5 bases, with 19 bases between them. The CDR3 is 16 amino acids. CDR1 SGHNT and CDR2 YENEEA come from the germline V gene. CDR3 in amino acids: CASSLYSGTGTHEQYF. DNA of the CDR3: TGTGCCAGCAGCTTATATAGCGGGACAGGGACGCACGAGCAGTACTTC.